This T cell receptor beta chain came from a study of T-cell reconstitution after alpha-beta-depleted transplantation in children. Study outcomes and limitations: Surviving recipient T cells and thymic progenitors underlay high day-60 TCRbeta diversity in some patients.

Germline assignment: CDR1 DFQATT and CDR2 SNEGSKA (reference sequence). V was clipped by 3 bases and J by 4 bases; unmatched bases: 9. The length of the CDR3 is 15 residues. In its sample, this clonotype was seen a few times. Its target is not known. Unique molecular identifiers were incorporated into the prepared TCRbeta library. TCRdb re-derived calls from the PCR reads in MiXCR, one entry per CDR3 protein. The sample holds approximately 650,000 distinct CDR3 sequences, roughly 14% seen once. This clonotype was obtained from a girl under 10 years old with congenital amegakaryocytic thrombocytopenia, due to receive a stem cell transplant. The sequencing here drew on PBMCs, taken before TCRalphabeta/CD19-depleted stem cell transplant. The rearrangement links TRBV20-1 to TRBJ2-1; TRBD2 agrees at 7 bases. DNA of the CDR3: TGCAGTGCTAGCCCTCCCCAGCGGGGTTACAATGAGCAGTTCTTC. Translated, it gives CSASPPQRGYNEQFF.